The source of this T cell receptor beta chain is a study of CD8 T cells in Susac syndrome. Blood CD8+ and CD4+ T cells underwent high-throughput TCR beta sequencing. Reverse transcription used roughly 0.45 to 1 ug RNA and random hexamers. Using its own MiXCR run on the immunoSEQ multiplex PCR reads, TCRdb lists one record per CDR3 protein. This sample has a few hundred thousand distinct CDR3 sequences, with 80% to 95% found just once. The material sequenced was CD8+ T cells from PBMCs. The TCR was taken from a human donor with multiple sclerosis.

For the CDR3, the DNA is TGTGCCAGCAGCTCGAACAGGGCTTGGGAAGCTTTCTTT. Translation: CASSSNRAWEAFF. The chain joins TRBV7-9 to TRBJ1-1; maybe TRBD1 (6 bases). Per the germline V gene, CDR1 is SEHNR and CDR2 is FQNEAQ (reference sequence). The CDR3 spans 13 residues. V dropped 4 bases and J dropped 8 bases, with 14 bases sitting between them.